This TCR beta chain was recorded in a study of blood T cell repertoires in COVID-19 (TCRdb year 2020). Describing the broader study: Collaborator samples came from the United States, Italy and Spain and covered acute and convalescent phases of COVID-19. Samples came from the ongoing ImmuneRACE study (first 160 participants) plus 1,254 subjects from 6 global collaborators. The material from the prospective study consisted of cDNA or gDNA derived from T cells, B-cell-depleted T cells, or PBMCs. The dataset comprised deeply sampled blood TCRbeta repertoires from subjects exposed to, actively infected with, or recovered from COVID-19. Sample metadata almost always included a de-identified subject ID, COVID-19 status, age in years and sex. The repertoires were made available in a free public database intended to serve as a resource for research on the immune response to SARS-CoV-2. Where available, HLA class I and class II types were obtained from metadata supplied by the sample provider rather than from assay-based typing.

Whole blood was collected in K2EDTA tubes by collaborating institutions according to the institutions' own protocols. For TCRbeta analysis, collaborator samples were shipped as frozen whole blood, as isolated PBMCs, or as DNA extracted from either sample type. A note on this clone: What antigen it recognizes has not been identified. Qualities for individual bases were not recorded, and no much larger clone is one base off.

The paper's findings and limits, for the study overall: The amount of clinical and demographic metadata varied by source and participant and was provided uncurated.

Trimming at the junction amounts to 7 bases on V and 1 base on J, and the germline ends lie 16 bases apart. The CDR3 sequence holds 15 residues, the cysteine and phenylalanine included. The only DNA kept is the CDR3, 45 bases in frame from the first base. CDR1 and CDR2 (MDHEN, SYDVKM) derive from the germline V gene. The immunoSEQ Assay, a bias-controlled multiplex PCR, was used to amplify TCRbeta CDR3 regions from genomic DNA. The authors' analysis ran thus. Within the assay, amplification of reference gene primers was used to estimate how many nucleated cells each sample contained. To quantify the absolute abundance of each unique TCRbeta CDR3 rearrangement, sequence reads were collapsed and filtered. For each sample, productive Simpson clonality was calculated as the square root of Simpson's diversity index across productive rearrangements. The table comes from immuneACCESS by way of TCRdb, which keeps in-frame sequences with V and J called. Part of the clones is missing from these tables; in studies checked, under half for an unresolved V gene and the rest for unknown reasons. The DNA was the basis for D and trimming; V, J and clone size are from that table. The sample data list 70,000 to 90,000 clones, and about four fifths of these were observed just once. Jointly, the top ten make up roughly 18% of the sample.

Specimen: peripheral blood. This receptor was obtained from a woman in her sixties with acute or convalescent COVID-19. This chain is built from TRBV28 and TRBJ1-1; the best D guess is TRBD1, with 5 bases matching. The DNA is as follows: TGTGCCAGCATTAACTCGGGGGGTGAGAACACTGAAGCTTTCTTT. This yields the protein CASINSGGENTEAFF.